Below are 11 T cell receptor beta chains sequenced from a single sample in a study of blood T cell repertoires in COVID-19. Sequencing used immunoSEQ multiplex PCR; TCRdb keeps in-frame clones, though not all of them. The data contain 250,000 or so clones, roughly 85% of them singletons. The sequenced sample was peripheral blood. These receptors originate from a woman aged 25 to 45 with active or convalescent COVID-19.

V usage is TRBV4-3 and J usage is TRBJ2-2; TRBD2 matches at 10 bases. CDR1 is LGHNA, CDR2 YSLEER, per germline. Trimming removed 4 bases from V and 3 bases from J; junction bases left unmatched: 11. This CDR3 contains 18 residues. The CDR3 is CASSLTYSGGSYTGELFF. The CDR3 bases are TGCGCCAGCAGCCTGACATATAGCGGGGGGTCCTACACCGGGGAGCTGTTTTTT.

This clone appeared a single time. The CDR3 sequence: CASSQRQGTYEQYF. The CDR3 bases are TGTGCCAGCAGCCAAAGACAGGGAACCTACGAGCAGTACTTC. The chain is built from TRBV14 and TRBJ2-7; 7 nucleotides line up with TRBD1. The junction had 3 bases not matched to a gene; V was cut back by 2 bases and J by 2 bases. The CDR3 sequence is 14 residues long. Germline V gene lookup returns CDR1 SGHDN and CDR2 FVKESK.

This clone has only a few counts. The rearrangement links TRBV7-2 to TRBJ1-6; 7 bases line up with TRBD1. J was trimmed by 9 bases and V by 6 bases; bases with no gene match: 17. The CDR3 length is 17 residues. The germline V gene has CDR1 SGHTA and CDR2 FQGNSA. CDR3 protein: CASRDVRGGFFGSPLHF. The DNA for the CDR3 is TGTGCCAGCAGAGATGTTCGAGGGGGCTTCTTTGGTTCACCCCTCCACTTT.

The chain recombines TRBV5-5 with TRBJ1-2; D gene uncertain. Per germline, CDR1 SGHKS and CDR2 YYEKEE (reference sequence). This CDR3 contains 15 residues. Trimming pared 6 bases from V and 0 bases from J, leaving 15 bases between. CDR3 region: CASTLIQKANYGYTF. The CDR3 DNA sequence: TGTGCCAGCACCCTTATACAGAAAGCTAACTATGGCTACACCTTC. The full variable domain, completed using reference TRBV5-5 and TRBJ1-2, is DAGVTQSPTHLIKTRGQQVTLRCSPISGHKSVSWYQQVLGQGPQFIFQYYEKEERGRGNFPDRFSARQFPNYSSELNVNALLLGDSALYLCASTLIQKANYGYTFGSGTRLTVV.

The chain links TRBV10-3 to TRBJ1-3; 7 nucleotides match TRBD1. Germline-derived CDR1 and CDR2 are ENHRY and SYGVKD. Trimming cost V 2 bases and J 8 bases; bases outside gene matches: 3. The CDR3 is made up of 13 amino acids. CDR3: CAISETGVDTIYF. In DNA form, the CDR3 reads TGTGCCATCAGTGAGACAGGGGTTGACACCATATATTTT.

This clone occurred once. The chain is built from TRBV7-8 and TRBJ1-6; TRBD1 matches 7 bases. Trimming cost V 5 bases and J 7 bases; bases outside gene matches: 8. The CDR3 consists of 15 residues. Germline CDR1 and CDR2: SGHVS and FQNEAQ. Here the CDR3 reads CASSGEDRRNSPLHF. The DNA for the CDR3 is TGTGCCAGCAGCGGAGAGGACAGGAGGAATTCACCCCTCCACTTT.

V and J are TRBV19 and TRBJ2-7; 9 positions match TRBD1. The CDR3 consists of 14 residues. The V gene's germline CDR1 is LNHDA and CDR2 SQIVND (reference sequence). V lost 7 bases and J lost 5; bases outside the gene matches: 9. This chain's CDR3 is CASNPGQGFHEQYF. The CDR3 coding sequence is TGTGCCAGTAATCCGGGACAGGGCTTCCACGAGCAGTACTTC.

The chain employs TRBV24-1 and TRBJ2-2; D is possibly TRBD2 (5 bases). CDR1 and CDR2 from the germline V gene are KGHDR and SFDVKD. This CDR3 has 15 residues. Trimming removed 3 bases from V and 0 bases from J, with 7 bases in between. The CDR3 DNA reads as TGTGCCACCAGTGATCCCGGGACGAACACCGGGGAGCTGTTTTTT. Translating it yields CATSDPGTNTGELFF.

This clone has at least ten counts. This chain connects TRBV15 to TRBJ2-7; 11 bases fit TRBD2. Per germline, CDR1 LNHNV and CDR2 YYDKDF (reference sequence). V trimming: 8 bases; J trimming: 6 bases; junction bases outside the gene matches: 9. CDR3 length equals 14 residues. The CDR3 sequence is CATRSGGAGLEQYF. As DNA, the CDR3 is TGTGCCACCCGTAGCGGGGGGGCAGGCCTCGAGCAGTACTTC. The full variable domain, in which reference TRBV15 and TRBJ2-7 provide the parts outside the CDR3, is DAMVIQNPRYQVTQFGKPVTLSCSQTLNHNVMYWYQQKSSQAPKLLFHYYDKDFNNEADTPDNFQSRRPNTSFCFLDIRSPGLGDTAMYLCATRSGGAGLEQYFGPGTRLTVT.

This clone appeared once. The chain combines TRBV12-3 or TRBV12-4 with TRBJ1-2; a weak D match, TRBD1 (5 bases). Between the trimmed V and J ends, which lost 3 bases and 7 bases, there was a span of 6 bases. CDR3 length: 11 residues. CDR3 DNA sequence: TGTGCCAGCAGTTTTGGGGCTGGCTACACCTTC. Its protein is CASSFGAGYTF.

CDR3 sequence (DNA): TGTGCCAGCAGTTATAGGAGGGACGGCAATCAGCCCCAGCATTTT. Translated: CASSYRRDGNQPQHF. J is TRBJ1-5 and V is TRBV6-2 or TRBV6-3; possibly TRBD1 for D (5 bases). V shed 3 bases and J shed 2 bases, with 11 bases lying between them. Per the germline V gene, CDR1 is MNHEY and CDR2 is SVGEGT. The CDR3 consists of 15 residues.